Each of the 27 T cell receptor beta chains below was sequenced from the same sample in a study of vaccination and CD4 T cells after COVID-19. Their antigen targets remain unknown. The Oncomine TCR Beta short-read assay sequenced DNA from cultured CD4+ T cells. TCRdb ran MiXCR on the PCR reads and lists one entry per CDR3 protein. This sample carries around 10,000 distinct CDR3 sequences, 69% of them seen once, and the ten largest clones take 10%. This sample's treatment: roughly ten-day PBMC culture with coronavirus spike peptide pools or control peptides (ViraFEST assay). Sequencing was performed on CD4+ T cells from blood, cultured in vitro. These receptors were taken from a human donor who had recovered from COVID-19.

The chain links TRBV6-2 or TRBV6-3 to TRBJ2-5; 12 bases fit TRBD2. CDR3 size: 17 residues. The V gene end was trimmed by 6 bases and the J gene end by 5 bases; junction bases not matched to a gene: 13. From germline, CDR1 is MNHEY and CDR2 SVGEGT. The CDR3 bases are TGTGCCAGCAGCCCTATGACTAGCGGGAGCAAGAGGGAGACCCAGTACTTC. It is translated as CASSPMTSGSKRETQYF.

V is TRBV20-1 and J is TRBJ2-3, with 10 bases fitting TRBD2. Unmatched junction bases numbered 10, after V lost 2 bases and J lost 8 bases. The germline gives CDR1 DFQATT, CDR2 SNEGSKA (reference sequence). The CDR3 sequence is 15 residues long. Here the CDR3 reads CSARLSLAGDGTQYF. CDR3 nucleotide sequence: TGCAGTGCTAGATTGTCGCTAGCGGGAGATGGTACGCAGTATTTT.

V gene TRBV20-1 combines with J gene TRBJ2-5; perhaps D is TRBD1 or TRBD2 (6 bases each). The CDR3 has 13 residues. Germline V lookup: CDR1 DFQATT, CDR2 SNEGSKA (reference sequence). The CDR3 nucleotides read TGCGCCGTGGAAAGGGGGGCCCAAGAGACCCAGTACTTC. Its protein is CAVERGAQETQYF.

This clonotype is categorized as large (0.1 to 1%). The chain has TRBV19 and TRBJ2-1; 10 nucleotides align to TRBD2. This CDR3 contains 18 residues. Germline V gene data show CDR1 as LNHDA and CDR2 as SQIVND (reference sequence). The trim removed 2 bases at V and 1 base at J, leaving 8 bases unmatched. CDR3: CASSISSGSGHSYNEQFF. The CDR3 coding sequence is TGTGCCAGTAGTATATCTAGCGGGAGCGGGCATTCCTACAATGAGCAGTTCTTC.

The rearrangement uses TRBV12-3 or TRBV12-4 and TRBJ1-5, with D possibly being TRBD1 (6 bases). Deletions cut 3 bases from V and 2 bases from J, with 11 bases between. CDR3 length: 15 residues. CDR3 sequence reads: CASSFSRGGNQPQHF. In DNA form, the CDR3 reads TGTGCCAGCAGTTTCAGCAGGGGCGGCAATCAGCCCCAGCATTTT.

In DNA, the CDR3 is TGTGCCAGTAGTATAGTCCGGGAACGGGGCACTGAAGCTTTCTTT. Encoded protein: CASSIVRERGTEAFF. V usage is TRBV19 and J usage is TRBJ1-1; no reliable D call. In germline, CDR1 is LNHDA, CDR2 SQIVND (reference sequence). The CDR3 runs 15 residues. V lost 1 base to trimming and J lost 4 bases, with 13 bases between them. The variable domain in full, completed from reference TRBV19 and TRBJ1-1, reads DGGITQSPKYLFRKEGQNVTLSCEQNLNHDAMYWYRQDPGQGLRLIYYSQIVNDFQKGDIAEGYSVSREKKESFPLTVTSAQKNPTAFYLCASSIVRERGTEAFFGQGTRLTVV.

The CDR3: CASKQTNQPQHF. The CDR3 coding sequence is TGTGCCAGCAAACAAACCAATCAGCCCCAGCATTTT. The chain is built from TRBV28 and TRBJ1-5; D call uncertain. The V and J ends lost 7 bases and 3 bases respectively, with 7 bases between them. Germline CDR1 and CDR2: MDHEN and SYDVKM. CDR3 size: 12 residues. Using reference TRBV28 and TRBJ1-5 for the parts outside the CDR3, the full variable domain is DVKVTQSSRYLVKRTGEKVFLECVQDMDHENMFWYRQDPGLGLRLIYFSYDVKMKEKGDIPEGYSVSREKKERFSLILESASTNQTSMYLCASKQTNQPQHFGDGTRLSIL.

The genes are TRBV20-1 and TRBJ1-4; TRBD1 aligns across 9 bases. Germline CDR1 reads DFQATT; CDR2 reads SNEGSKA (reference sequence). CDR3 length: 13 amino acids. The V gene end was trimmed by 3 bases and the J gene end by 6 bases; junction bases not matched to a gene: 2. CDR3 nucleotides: TGCAGTGCTAGGGGGACAGGGTATGAAAAACTGTTTTTT. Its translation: CSARGTGYEKLFF.

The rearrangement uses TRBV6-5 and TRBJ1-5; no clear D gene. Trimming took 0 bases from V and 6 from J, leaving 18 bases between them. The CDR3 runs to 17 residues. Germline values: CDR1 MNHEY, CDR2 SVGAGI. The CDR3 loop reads CASSYSPFRLPSQPQHF. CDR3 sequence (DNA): TGTGCCAGCAGTTACTCTCCCTTTCGGCTTCCAAGTCAGCCCCAGCATTTT.

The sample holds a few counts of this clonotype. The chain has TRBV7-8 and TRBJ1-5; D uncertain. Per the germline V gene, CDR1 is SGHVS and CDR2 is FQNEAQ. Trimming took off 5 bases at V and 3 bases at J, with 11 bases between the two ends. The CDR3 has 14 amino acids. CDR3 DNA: TGTGCCAGCAGCCGACTGGGATACAATCAGCCCCAGCATTTT. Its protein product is CASSRLGYNQPQHF.

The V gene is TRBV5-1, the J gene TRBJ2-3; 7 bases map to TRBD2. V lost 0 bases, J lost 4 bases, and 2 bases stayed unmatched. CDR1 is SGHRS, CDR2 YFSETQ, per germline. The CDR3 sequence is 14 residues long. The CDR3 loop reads CASSLEGRADTQYF. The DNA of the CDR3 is TGCGCCAGCAGCTTGGAGGGGAGGGCAGATACGCAGTATTTT.

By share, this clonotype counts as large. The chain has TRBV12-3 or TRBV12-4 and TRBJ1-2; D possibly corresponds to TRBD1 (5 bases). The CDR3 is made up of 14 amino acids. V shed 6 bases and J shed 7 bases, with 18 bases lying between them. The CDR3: CASSRNRGGFGYTF. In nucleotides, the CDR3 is TGTGCCAGCAGCCGAAACCGGGGGGGTTTTGGCTACACCTTC.

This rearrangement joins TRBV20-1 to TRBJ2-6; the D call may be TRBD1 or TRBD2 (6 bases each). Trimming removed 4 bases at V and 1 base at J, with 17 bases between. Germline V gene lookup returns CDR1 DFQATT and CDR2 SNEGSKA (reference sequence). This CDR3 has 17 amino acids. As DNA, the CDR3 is TGCAGTGCTATAGTAGGAGGGGGTTCTTCTGGGGCCAACGTCCTGACTTTC. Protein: CSAIVGGGSSGANVLTF.

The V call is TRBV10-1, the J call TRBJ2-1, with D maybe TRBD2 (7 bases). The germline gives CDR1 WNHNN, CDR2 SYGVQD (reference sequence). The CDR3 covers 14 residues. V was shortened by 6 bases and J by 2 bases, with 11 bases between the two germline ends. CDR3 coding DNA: TGCGCCAGCAGCCCGGGGGGCCCCTACAATGAGCAGTTCTTC. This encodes CASSPGGPYNEQFF.

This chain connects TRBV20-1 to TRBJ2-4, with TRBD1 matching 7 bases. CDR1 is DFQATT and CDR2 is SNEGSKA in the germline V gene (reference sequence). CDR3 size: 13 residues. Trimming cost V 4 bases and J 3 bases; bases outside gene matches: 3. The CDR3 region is CSAMGQLKNIQYF. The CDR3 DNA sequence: TGCAGTGCTATGGGACAGCTCAAAAACATTCAGTACTTC.

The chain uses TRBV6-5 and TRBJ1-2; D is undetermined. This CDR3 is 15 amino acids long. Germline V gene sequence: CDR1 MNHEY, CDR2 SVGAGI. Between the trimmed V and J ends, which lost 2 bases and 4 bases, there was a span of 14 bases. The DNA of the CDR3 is TGTGCCAGCAGTTACGTGATCGGGGTGGGCTATGGCTACACCTTC. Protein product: CASSYVIGVGYGYTF.

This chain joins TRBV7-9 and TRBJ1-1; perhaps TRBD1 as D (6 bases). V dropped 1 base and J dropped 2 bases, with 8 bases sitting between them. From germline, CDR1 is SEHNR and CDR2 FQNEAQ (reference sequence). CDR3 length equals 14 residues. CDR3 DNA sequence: TGTGCCAGCAGCTTAGGGGACACAAACACTGAAGCTTTCTTT. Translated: CASSLGDTNTEAFF.

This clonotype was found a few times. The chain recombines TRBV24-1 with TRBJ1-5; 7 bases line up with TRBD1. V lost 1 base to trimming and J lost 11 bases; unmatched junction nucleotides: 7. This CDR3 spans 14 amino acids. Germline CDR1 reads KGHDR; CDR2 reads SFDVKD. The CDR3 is CATSDFRQGATQHF. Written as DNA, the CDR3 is TGTGCCACCAGTGATTTCCGACAGGGCGCGACCCAGCATTTT.

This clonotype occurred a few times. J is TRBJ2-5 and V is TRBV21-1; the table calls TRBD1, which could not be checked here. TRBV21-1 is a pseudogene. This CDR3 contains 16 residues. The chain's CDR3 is CATRVSDRGLGGTQYF. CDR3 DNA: TGTGCCACCCGAGTTTCGGACAGGGGGTTAGGAGGGACCCAGTACTTC.

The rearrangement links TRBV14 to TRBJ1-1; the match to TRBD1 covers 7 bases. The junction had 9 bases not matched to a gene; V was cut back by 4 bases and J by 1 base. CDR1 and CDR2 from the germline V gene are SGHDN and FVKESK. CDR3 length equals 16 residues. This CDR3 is CASSPPRGRRNTEAFF. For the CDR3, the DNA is TGTGCCAGCAGCCCCCCGAGGGGGCGCAGGAACACTGAAGCTTTCTTT.

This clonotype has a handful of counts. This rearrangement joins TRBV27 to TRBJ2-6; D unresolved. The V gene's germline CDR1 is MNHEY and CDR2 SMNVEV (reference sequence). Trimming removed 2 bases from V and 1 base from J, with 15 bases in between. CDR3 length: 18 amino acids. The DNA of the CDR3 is TGTGCCAGCAGTTTAATGCCAGGCCGACGGTCTGGGGCCAACGTCCTGACTTTC. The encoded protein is CASSLMPGRRSGANVLTF. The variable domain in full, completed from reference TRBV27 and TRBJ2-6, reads EAQVTQNPRYLITVTGKKLTVTCSQNMNHEYMSWYRQDPGLGLRQIYYSMNVEVTDKGDVPEGYKVSRKEKRNFPLILESPSPNQTSLYFCASSLMPGRRSGANVLTFGAGSRLTVL.

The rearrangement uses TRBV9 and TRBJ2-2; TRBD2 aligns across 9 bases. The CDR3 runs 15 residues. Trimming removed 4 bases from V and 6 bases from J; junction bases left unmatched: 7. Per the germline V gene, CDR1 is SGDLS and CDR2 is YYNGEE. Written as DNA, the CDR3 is TGTGCCAGCAGCCCCGAGACTAGCGGTGCCGGGGAGCTGTTTTTT. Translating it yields CASSPETSGAGELFF. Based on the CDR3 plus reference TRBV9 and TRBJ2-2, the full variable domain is DSGVTQTPKHLITATGQRVTLRCSPRSGDLSVYWYQQSLDQGLQFLIQYYNGEERAKGNILERFSAQQFPDLHSELNLSSLELGDSALYFCASSPETSGAGELFFGEGSRLTVL.

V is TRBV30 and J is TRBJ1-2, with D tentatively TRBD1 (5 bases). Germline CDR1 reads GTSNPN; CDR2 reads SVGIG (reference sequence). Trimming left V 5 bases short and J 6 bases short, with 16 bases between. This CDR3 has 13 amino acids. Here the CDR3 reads CAWRKSGTDGYTF. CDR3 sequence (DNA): TGTGCCTGGCGAAAATCAGGGACCGATGGCTACACCTTC.

The CDR3 DNA follows: TGTGCCAGTCTGAGCGGGCCCCAAGAGACCCAGTACTTC. Translation gives CASLSGPQETQYF. The V call is TRBV2, the J call TRBJ2-5; the D gene is possibly TRBD2 (6 bases). The CDR3 consists of 13 residues. V was pared by 9 bases and J by 1 base, with 12 bases between. CDR1 and CDR2 (germline): SNHLY, FYNNEI.

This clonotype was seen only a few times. This CDR3 is CASRLAGAGTDTQYF. For the CDR3, the DNA is TGTGCCAGCCGACTAGCGGGAGCGGGGACAGATACGCAGTATTTT. The chain employs TRBV6-1 and TRBJ2-3, with 12 positions matching TRBD2. CDR1 and CDR2 from the germline V gene are MNHNS and SASEGT. The CDR3 runs to 15 residues. V lost 8 bases and J lost 3; bases outside the gene matches: 6.

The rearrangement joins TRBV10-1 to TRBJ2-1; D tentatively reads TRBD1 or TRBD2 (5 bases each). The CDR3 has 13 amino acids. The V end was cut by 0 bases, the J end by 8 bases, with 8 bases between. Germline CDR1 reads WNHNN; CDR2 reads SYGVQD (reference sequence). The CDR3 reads CASSESLGDEQFF. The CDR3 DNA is TGCGCCAGCAGTGAGTCTTTGGGGGATGAGCAGTTCTTC.

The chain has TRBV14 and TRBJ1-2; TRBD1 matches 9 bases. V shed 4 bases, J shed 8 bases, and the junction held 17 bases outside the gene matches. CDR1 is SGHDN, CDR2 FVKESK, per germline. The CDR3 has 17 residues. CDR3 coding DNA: TGTGCCAGCAGCCCATTAACATCGTCCGGGACAGGGAGAGGCTACACCTTC. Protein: CASSPLTSSGTGRGYTF.